A selection of T cell receptor beta chains follows, all from one sample in a study of beta chain features in type 1 diabetes. The data were produced by immunoSEQ multiplex PCR, yet TCRdb's version contains in-frame clones alone and is incomplete. The sample records about 370,000 clones, roughly 9.8% being singletons. The sample was central memory CD4+ T cells from blood. These receptors all come from a man aged 25 to 45 with type 1 diabetes. CDR3s include the opening cysteine and the closing phenylalanine or tryptophan. The D gene is left open where the match is weak. Size is stated for part of the rows, as once, few or many counts, or as a class when the clone is expanded.

CDR3 protein: CSVYEGEFF
CDR3 DNA: TGCAGCGTTTACGAGGGGGAGTTCTTC
J gene: TRBJ2-1
D gene: NA
clone size: few
V gene: TRBV29-1

CDR3 protein: CAWSWGTSGEQYF
CDR3 DNA: TGTGCCTGGAGTTGGGGGACTAGCGGTGAGCAGTACTTC
J gene: TRBJ2-7
D gene: TRBD2
clone size: few
V gene: TRBV30

CDR3 protein: CASSMQSQETQYF
CDR3 DNA: TGTGCCAGTAGTATGCAGAGCCAAGAGACCCAGTACTTC
J gene: TRBJ2-5
D gene: NA
clone size: NA
V gene: TRBV19

CDR3 protein: CAISDGVSQETQYF
CDR3 DNA: TGTGCCATCAGTGATGGGGTATCTCAAGAGACCCAGTACTTC
J gene: TRBJ2-5
D gene: NA
clone size: few
V gene: TRBV10-3

CDR3 protein: CASSFPVGSYEQYF
CDR3 DNA: TGTGCCAGCAGCTTTCCGGTAGGGTCCTACGAGCAGTACTTC
J gene: TRBJ2-7
D gene: NA
clone size: NA
V gene: TRBV11-2

CDR3 protein: CASSGRDIVADTQYF
CDR3 DNA: TGTGCCAGCAGTGGCCGGGACATTGTCGCAGATACGCAGTATTTT
J gene: TRBJ2-3
D gene: NA
clone size: few
V gene: TRBV6-1

CDR3 protein: CASSIDRGDEQYF
CDR3 DNA: TGTGCCAGCAGCATCGACAGGGGGGACGAGCAGTACTTC
J gene: TRBJ2-7
D gene: TRBD1
clone size: few
V gene: TRBV7-2

CDR3 protein: CATMERSGETQYF
CDR3 DNA: TGTGCCACCATGGAGCGGTCCGGGGAGACCCAGTACTTC
J gene: TRBJ2-5
D gene: NA
clone size: NA
V gene: TRBV19

CDR3 protein: CASSLALRRGTGELFF
CDR3 DNA: TGTGCCAGCAGCTTAGCCCTCCGTCGGGGCACCGGGGAGCTGTTTTTT
J gene: TRBJ2-2
D gene: NA
clone size: few
V gene: TRBV7-2

CDR3 protein: CASSFNRGGYTF
CDR3 DNA: TGTGCCAGCAGCTTCAACAGGGGAGGTTACACCTTC
J gene: TRBJ1-2
D gene: TRBD1
clone size: many
V gene: TRBV11-2

CDR3 protein: CASMIDGRGRLDGNTIYF
CDR3 DNA: TGTGCCAGTATGATAGACGGGAGAGGACGCCTTGACGGAAACACCATATATTTT
J gene: TRBJ1-3
D gene: NA
clone size: few
V gene: TRBV19

CDR3 protein: CASSLGQGGNTEAFF
CDR3 DNA: TGTGCCAGCAGCCTCGGACAGGGAGGGAACACTGAAGCTTTCTTT
J gene: TRBJ1-1
D gene: TRBD1
clone size: few
V gene: TRBV28

CDR3 protein: CASSQAQGASLYGYTF
CDR3 DNA: TGTGCCAGCAGCCAAGCCCAGGGGGCCTCTTTGTATGGCTACACCTTC
J gene: TRBJ1-2
D gene: TRBD1
clone size: once
V gene: TRBV7-9

CDR3 protein: CASSPGAGRDTIYF
CDR3 DNA: TGTGCCAGCAGCCCTGGGGCAGGGAGGGACACCATATATTTT
J gene: TRBJ1-3
D gene: NA
clone size: NA
V gene: TRBV7-2

CDR3 protein: CASSQEAAGGYNEQFF
CDR3 DNA: TGCGCCAGCAGCCAAGAAGCGGCCGGCGGCTACAATGAGCAGTTCTTC
J gene: TRBJ2-1
D gene: NA
clone size: NA
V gene: TRBV4-1

CDR3 protein: CASSPLLRIPDTQYF
CDR3 DNA: TGCGCCAGCAGCCCCTTGCTCAGAATCCCAGATACGCAGTATTTT
J gene: TRBJ2-3
D gene: NA
clone size: NA
V gene: TRBV4-1

CDR3 protein: CASSPTAPYGYTF
CDR3 DNA: TGTGCCAGCAGTCCTACAGCCCCCTATGGCTACACCTTC
J gene: TRBJ1-2
D gene: NA
clone size: NA
V gene: TRBV2

CDR3 protein: CASSPGVGAAYGYTF
CDR3 DNA: TGCGCCAGCAGCCCTGGGGTGGGAGCAGCCTATGGCTACACCTTC
J gene: TRBJ1-2
D gene: NA
clone size: NA
V gene: TRBV4-3

CDR3 protein: CASSLETQTQYF
CDR3 DNA: TGTGCCAGCAGCTTAGAGACCCAGACCCAGTACTTC
J gene: TRBJ2-5
D gene: NA
clone size: few
V gene: TRBV11-2

CDR3 protein: CSARIQAEAFF
CDR3 DNA: TGCAGTGCTAGAATACAGGCTGAAGCTTTCTTT
J gene: TRBJ1-1
D gene: NA
clone size: NA
V gene: TRBV20-1

CDR3 protein: CASSYGSDTDTQYF
CDR3 DNA: TGTGCCAGCAGTTACGGGTCGGACACAGATACGCAGTATTTT
J gene: TRBJ2-3
D gene: NA
clone size: NA
V gene: TRBV6-6

CDR3 protein: CASSFRALMNTEAFF
CDR3 DNA: TGTGCCAGCAGCTTCAGGGCTCTCATGAACACTGAAGCTTTCTTT
J gene: TRBJ1-1
D gene: NA
clone size: few
V gene: TRBV11-1

CDR3 protein: CASSLAFPRGPGANVLTF
CDR3 DNA: TGTGCCAGCAGCTTGGCGTTTCCCAGGGGGCCTGGGGCCAACGTCCTGACTTTC
J gene: TRBJ2-6
D gene: TRBD1
clone size: NA
V gene: TRBV5-4

CDR3 protein: CASSALRQQRGPGLAGLGNF
CDR3 DNA: TGTGCCAGCAGTGCCCTCAGACAACAGAGAGGTCCGGGACTAGCGGGGTTGGGGAACTTC
J gene: TRBJ2-7
D gene: TRBD2
clone size: NA
V gene: TRBV2

CDR3 protein: CASSSTRMNTEAFF
CDR3 DNA: TGCGCCAGCAGCTCTACCAGAATGAACACTGAAGCTTTCTTT
J gene: TRBJ1-1
D gene: NA
clone size: few
V gene: TRBV5-1

CDR3 protein: CASSYGRTGGTDTQYF
CDR3 DNA: TGTGCCAGCAGTTACGGTCGGACAGGGGGCACAGATACGCAGTATTTT
J gene: TRBJ2-3
D gene: TRBD1
clone size: few
V gene: TRBV6-5

CDR3 protein: CASKGLAGGPNTGELFF
CDR3 DNA: TGTGCCAGCAAGGGACTAGCGGGAGGGCCGAACACCGGGGAGCTGTTTTTT
J gene: TRBJ2-2
D gene: TRBD2
clone size: many
V gene: TRBV2

CDR3 protein: CASSLWTGGGDTEAFF
CDR3 DNA: TGTGCCAGCAGCCTATGGACAGGGGGAGGGGACACTGAAGCTTTCTTT
J gene: TRBJ1-1
D gene: TRBD1
clone size: few
V gene: TRBV5-8

CDR3 protein: CASSLAGGQAYEQYF
CDR3 DNA: TGTGCCAGCAGCTTAGCGGGAGGGCAAGCCTACGAGCAGTACTTC
J gene: TRBJ2-7
D gene: TRBD2
clone size: NA
V gene: TRBV5-4

CDR3 protein: CASSSTGLRSYEQYF
CDR3 DNA: TGCGCCAGCAGCTCCACAGGACTTCGCTCCTACGAGCAGTACTTC
J gene: TRBJ2-7
D gene: NA
clone size: few
V gene: TRBV5-1

CDR3 protein: CASSSVRTGDYEQYF
CDR3 DNA: TGCGCCAGCAGCTCTGTGCGGACAGGGGACTACGAGCAGTACTTC
J gene: TRBJ2-7
D gene: TRBD1
clone size: many
V gene: TRBV5-1

CDR3 protein: CASTQGSGNQPQHF
CDR3 DNA: TGTGCCAGCACCCAGGGTTCTGGCAATCAGCCCCAGCATTTT
J gene: TRBJ1-5
D gene: NA
clone size: many
V gene: TRBV6-6

CDR3 protein: CSAGTHSYEQYF
CDR3 DNA: TGCAGCGCCGGTACCCACTCCTACGAGCAGTACTTC
J gene: TRBJ2-7
D gene: NA
clone size: many
V gene: TRBV29-1

CDR3 protein: CASSPPQGVPGELFF
CDR3 DNA: TGTGCCAGCTCACCACCGCAGGGGGTCCCCGGGGAGCTGTTTTTT
J gene: TRBJ2-2
D gene: TRBD1
clone size: NA
V gene: TRBV18

CDR3 protein: CASSPSTSVSGNTIYF
CDR3 DNA: TGTGCCAGCTCACCTTCTACAAGCGTCTCTGGAAACACCATATATTTT
J gene: TRBJ1-3
D gene: NA
clone size: NA
V gene: TRBV18

CDR3 protein: CAISESTVRGQSSGNTIYF
CDR3 DNA: TGTGCCATCAGTGAGTCTACAGTGAGGGGGCAGAGCTCTGGAAACACCATATATTTT
J gene: TRBJ1-3
D gene: TRBD1
clone size: NA
V gene: TRBV10-3

CDR3 protein: CASRPTQGDYGYTF
CDR3 DNA: TGTGCCAGCAGACCTACTCAGGGGGACTATGGCTACACCTTC
J gene: TRBJ1-2
D gene: TRBD1
clone size: few
V gene: TRBV7-9

CDR3 protein: CASSSGTVTANEKLFF
CDR3 DNA: TGCGCCAGCAGCTCCGGGACAGTGACGGCTAATGAAAAACTGTTTTTT
J gene: TRBJ1-4
D gene: TRBD1
clone size: few
V gene: TRBV5-1

CDR3 protein: CASSLPEVNHEQYF
CDR3 DNA: TGTGCCAGCTCACTCCCTGAGGTCAACCACGAGCAGTACTTC
J gene: TRBJ2-7
D gene: NA
clone size: few
V gene: TRBV18

CDR3 protein: CASSPRGTGELFF
CDR3 DNA: TGTGCCAGCAGCCCCAGGGGAACCGGGGAGCTGTTTTTT
J gene: TRBJ2-2
D gene: NA
clone size: few
V gene: TRBV6-1

CDR3 protein: CASGQGGFYEQYF
CDR3 DNA: TGTGCCAGCGGACAGGGGGGCTTCTACGAGCAGTACTTC
J gene: TRBJ2-7
D gene: TRBD1
clone size: few
V gene: TRBV28

CDR3 protein: CASSAGSLSTDTQYF
CDR3 DNA: TGTGCCAGCTCGGCGGGGAGCCTCAGCACAGATACGCAGTATTTT
J gene: TRBJ2-3
D gene: NA
clone size: NA
V gene: TRBV28

CDR3 protein: CASSSGLASGTDTQYF
CDR3 DNA: TGTGCCAGCAGCTCGGGACTAGCTTCTGGCACAGATACGCAGTATTTT
J gene: TRBJ2-3
D gene: TRBD2
clone size: NA
V gene: TRBV7-9

CDR3 protein: CASSLAGPGYEQYF
CDR3 DNA: TGTGCCAGCAGTTTAGCCGGGCCTGGCTACGAGCAGTACTTC
J gene: TRBJ2-7
D gene: NA
clone size: many
V gene: TRBV28

CDR3 protein: CASSANVLTF
CDR3 DNA: TGTGCCAGCAGTGCCAACGTCCTGACTTTC
J gene: TRBJ2-6
D gene: NA
clone size: NA
V gene: TRBV13

CDR3 protein: CASSYQGAGNTGELFF
CDR3 DNA: TGTGCCAGCAGTTACCAGGGGGCGGGGAACACCGGGGAGCTGTTTTTT
J gene: TRBJ2-2
D gene: TRBD1
clone size: NA
V gene: TRBV2

CDR3 protein: CASSDPPDVRGGNTIYF
CDR3 DNA: TGTGCCAGCAGTGACCCCCCTGATGTGCGAGGGGGAAACACCATATATTTT
J gene: TRBJ1-3
D gene: NA
clone size: few
V gene: TRBV6-4

CDR3 protein: CASGPPGGPGNTIYF
CDR3 DNA: TGTGCCAGCGGACCCCCCGGGGGGCCGGGAAACACCATATATTTT
J gene: TRBJ1-3
D gene: NA
clone size: NA
V gene: TRBV28

CDR3 protein: CASSEWHGNTGELFF
CDR3 DNA: TGTGCCAGCAGTGAATGGCATGGGAACACCGGGGAGCTGTTTTTT
J gene: TRBJ2-2
D gene: NA
clone size: few
V gene: TRBV6-1

CDR3 protein: CASSRGAGANVLTF
CDR3 DNA: TGCGCCAGCAGCAGGGGCGCTGGGGCCAACGTCCTGACTTTC
J gene: TRBJ2-6
D gene: NA
clone size: NA
V gene: TRBV5-1

CDR3 protein: CASSSRTSGLTYEQYF
CDR3 DNA: TGTGCCAGCAGCTCCAGGACTAGCGGCCTTACCTACGAGCAGTACTTC
J gene: TRBJ2-7
D gene: TRBD2
clone size: many
V gene: TRBV13

CDR3 protein: CASSQGGGQGTYEQYF
CDR3 DNA: TGTGCCAGCAGCCAAGGGGGCGGACAGGGGACCTACGAGCAGTACTTC
J gene: TRBJ2-7
D gene: TRBD1
clone size: many
V gene: TRBV28

CDR3 protein: CASSPADRVGDTQYF
CDR3 DNA: TGTGCCAGCAGCCCGGCGGACAGGGTTGGAGATACGCAGTATTTT
J gene: TRBJ2-3
D gene: TRBD1
clone size: many
V gene: TRBV7-2